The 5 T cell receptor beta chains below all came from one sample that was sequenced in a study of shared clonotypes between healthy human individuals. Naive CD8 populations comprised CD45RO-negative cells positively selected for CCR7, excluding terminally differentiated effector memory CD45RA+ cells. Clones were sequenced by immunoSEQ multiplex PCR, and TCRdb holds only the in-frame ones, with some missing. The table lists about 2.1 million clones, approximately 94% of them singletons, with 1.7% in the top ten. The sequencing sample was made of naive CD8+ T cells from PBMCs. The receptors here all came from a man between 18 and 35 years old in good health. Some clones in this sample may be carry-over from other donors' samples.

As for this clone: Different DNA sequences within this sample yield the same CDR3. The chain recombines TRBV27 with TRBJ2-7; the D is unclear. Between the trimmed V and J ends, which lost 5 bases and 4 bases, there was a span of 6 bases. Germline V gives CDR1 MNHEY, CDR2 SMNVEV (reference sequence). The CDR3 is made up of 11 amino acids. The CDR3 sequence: CASSPGYEQYF. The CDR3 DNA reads TGTGCCAGCAGTCCCGGGTACGAGCAGTACTTC.

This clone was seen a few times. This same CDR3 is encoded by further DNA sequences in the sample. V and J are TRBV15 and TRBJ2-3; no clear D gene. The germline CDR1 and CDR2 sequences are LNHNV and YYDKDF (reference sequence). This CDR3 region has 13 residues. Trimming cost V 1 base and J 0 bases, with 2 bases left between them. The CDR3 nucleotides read TGTGCCACCAGCAGAGTCAGCACAGATACGCAGTATTTT. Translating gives CATSRVSTDTQYF.

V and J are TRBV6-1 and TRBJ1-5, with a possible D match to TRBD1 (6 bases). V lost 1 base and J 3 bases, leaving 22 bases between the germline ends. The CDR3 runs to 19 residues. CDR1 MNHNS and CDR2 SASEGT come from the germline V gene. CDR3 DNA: TGTGCCAGCAGTGAAGTTGGTGGTGTCAGGGGACCACCCAATCAGCCCCAGCATTTT. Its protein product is CASSEVGGVRGPPNQPQHF.

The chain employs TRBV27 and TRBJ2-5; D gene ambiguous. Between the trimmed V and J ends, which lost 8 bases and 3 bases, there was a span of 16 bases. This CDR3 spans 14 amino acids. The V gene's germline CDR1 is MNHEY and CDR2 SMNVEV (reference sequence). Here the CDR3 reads CASGPVDLKETQYF. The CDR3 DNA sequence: TGTGCCAGCGGCCCGGTGGACCTGAAAGAGACCCAGTACTTC.

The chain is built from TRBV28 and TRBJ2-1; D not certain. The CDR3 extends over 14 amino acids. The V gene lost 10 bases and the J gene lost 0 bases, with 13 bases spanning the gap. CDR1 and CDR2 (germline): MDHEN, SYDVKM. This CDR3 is CAIQEESSYNEQFF. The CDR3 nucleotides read TGTGCCATTCAAGAGGAAAGCTCCTACAATGAGCAGTTCTTC.